What follows are 15 T cell receptor beta chains derived from one specimen sequenced in a study of T cells in Graves' hyperthyroidism and ophthalmopathy. Authors of the study amplified TCR beta CDR3 regions from RNA transcripts. TCR CDR3 underwent first-round RT-PCR with the HTBI primer set. Via MiXCR, TCRdb re-called the multiplex PCR reads, giving one row per CDR3 protein. The sample contains around 690,000 distinct CDR3 sequences, around 16% of which appear only once. Sequencing was carried out using blood. The receptors were sampled from a middle-aged man with Graves' hyperthyroidism.

This clonotype was recorded a few times. The chain couples TRBV15 to TRBJ2-1; the D is unclear. The CDR3 length is 16 residues. Germline V gene data show CDR1 as LNHNV and CDR2 as YYDKDF (reference sequence). V was pared by 1 base and J by 4 bases, with 14 bases between. The CDR3: CATSRVTGLQYNEQFF. CDR3 DNA: TGTGCCACCAGCAGAGTAACGGGCCTTCAATACAATGAGCAGTTCTTC. Filled out from reference TRBV15 and TRBJ2-1, the complete variable domain reads DAMVIQNPRYQVTQFGKPVTLSCSQTLNHNVMYWYQQKSSQAPKLLFHYYDKDFNNEADTPDNFQSRRPNTSFCFLDIRSPGLGDTAMYLCATSRVTGLQYNEQFFGPGTRLTVL.

In this sample, this clonotype turned up many times. The chain couples TRBV7-6 to TRBJ2-2; 7 positions agree with TRBD1. Germline loops: CDR1 SGHVS, CDR2 FNYEAQ. Trimming at V came to 6 bases and at J to 5 bases, leaving 9 bases not matched to a gene. The CDR3 length is 15 residues. As DNA, the CDR3 is TGTGCCAGCAGTTCGACAGGGTTAGGAACCGGGGAGCTGTTTTTT. The encoded protein is CASSSTGLGTGELFF.

In its sample, this clonotype was seen many times. This chain joins TRBV28 and TRBJ1-2; D unclear. V shed 3 bases and J shed 3 bases, with 20 bases lying between them. Germline assignment: CDR1 MDHEN and CDR2 SYDVKM. The CDR3 has 17 amino acids. CDR3 loop: CASSFSGRRYSYYGYTF. DNA of the CDR3: TGTGCCAGCAGTTTTAGTGGCAGGCGCTACTCGTACTATGGCTACACCTTC.

This clonotype has a handful of counts. The rearrangement uses TRBV7-2 and TRBJ2-7, with 10 nucleotides matching TRBD1. Germline CDR1 and CDR2: SGHTA and FQGNSA. V was clipped by 0 bases and J by 1 base; unmatched bases: 0. The length of the CDR3 is 15 residues. Here the CDR3 reads CASSLADRGSYEQYF. For the CDR3, the DNA is TGTGCCAGCAGCTTAGCGGACAGGGGGTCCTACGAGCAGTACTTC.

V is TRBV25-1 and J is TRBJ2-1; TRBD2 matches 15 bases. In germline, CDR1 is MGHDK, CDR2 SYGVNS. This CDR3 is 16 amino acids long. V lost 7 bases and J lost 4; bases outside the gene matches: 5. CDR3 DNA: TGTGCCAGCACCGGAGGACTAGCGGGAGGGTACAATGAGCAGTTCTTC. Protein: CASTGGLAGGYNEQFF.

The J gene is TRBJ1-2, the V gene TRBV28; D gene ambiguous. V dropped 7 bases and J dropped 0 bases, with 9 bases sitting between them. This CDR3 has 13 amino acids. Germline V gives CDR1 MDHEN, CDR2 SYDVKM. The CDR3 loop reads CASISGANYGYTF. The CDR3 nucleotides are TGTGCCAGCATCTCGGGAGCTAACTATGGCTACACCTTC.

Remarks on this clonotype: Likely a read error: the CDR3 ends without its conserved phenylalanine or tryptophan. The J gene is TRBJ1-1, the V gene TRBV27; D remains ambiguous. V lost 5 bases and J lost 4, with 17 bases in between. This CDR3 comprises 15 residues. The V gene's germline CDR1 is MNHEY and CDR2 SMNVEV (reference sequence). The CDR3 sequence: CASSPPGRAGTEAFI. The CDR3 DNA reads as TGTGCCAGCAGTCCACCCGGAAGGGCGGGCACTGAAGCTTTCATT.

This clonotype has only a few counts. The V call is TRBV6-2 or TRBV6-3, the J call TRBJ2-3; D is undetermined. This CDR3 region has 16 residues. Germline V gives CDR1 MNHEY, CDR2 SVGEGT. V was trimmed by 6 bases and J by 0 bases, leaving 16 bases between them. CDR3 sequence reads: CASRHYSQRSTDTQYF. The CDR3 nucleotides are TGTGCCAGCAGGCATTACTCCCAGAGAAGCACAGATACGCAGTATTTT.

This clonotype was detected many times. This chain links TRBV2 with TRBJ1-1; unclear D gene. The CDR3 has 12 amino acids. V was pared by 7 bases and J by 3 bases, with 9 bases between. CDR1 SNHLY and CDR2 FYNNEI come from the germline V gene. The CDR3 loop is CASNSGDTEAFF. As DNA, the CDR3 is TGTGCCAGCAATTCCGGGGACACTGAAGCTTTCTTT.

There are many counts of this clonotype. The chain recombines TRBV11-2 with TRBJ2-7, with 7 bases fitting TRBD2. With 5 bases clipped from V and 3 bases from J, the junction kept 10 bases outside the gene matches. Germline V gene lookup returns CDR1 SGHAT and CDR2 FQNNGV. The CDR3 runs 15 residues. This CDR3 is CASSQRPSGIYEQYF. The CDR3 DNA follows: TGTGCCAGCAGCCAGAGGCCTAGCGGAATCTACGAGCAGTACTTC. The full variable domain, rest sourced from reference TRBV11-2 and TRBJ2-7, is EAGVAQSPRYKIIEKRQSVAFWCNPISGHATLYWYQQILGQGPKLLIQFQNNGVVDDSQLPKDRFSAERLKGVDSTLKIQPAKLEDSAVYLCASSQRPSGIYEQYFGPGTRLTVT.

This clonotype was counted many times. The genes are TRBV7-9 and TRBJ2-1, with D perhaps TRBD2 (7 bases). The CDR3 has 15 amino acids. The germline V gene has CDR1 SEHNR and CDR2 FQNEAQ (reference sequence). V was shortened by 5 bases and J by 4 bases, with 15 bases between the two germline ends. CDR3 loop: CASSPREGGYNEQFF. The CDR3 DNA follows: TGTGCCAGCAGCCCGAGAGAGGGGGGGTACAATGAGCAGTTCTTC. Filled out from reference TRBV7-9 and TRBJ2-1, the complete variable domain reads DTGVSQNPRHKITKRGQNVTFRCDPISEHNRLYWYRQTLGQGPEFLTYFQNEAQLEKSRLLSDRFSAERPKGSFSTLEIQRTEQGDSAMYLCASSPREGGYNEQFFGPGTRLTVL.

The sample holds a few counts of this clonotype. The CDR3 here is CASSSPSGRAGGANVLTF. CDR3 DNA sequence: TGTGCCAGTAGTTCCCCCAGCGGGAGGGCCGGTGGGGCCAACGTCCTGACTTTC. V gene TRBV19 combines with J gene TRBJ2-6, with 10 bases fitting TRBD2. This CDR3 spans 18 amino acids. After removal of 5 bases from V and 3 bases from J, the junction contained 10 bases not matched to a gene. Looked up from germline, CDR1 is LNHDA and CDR2 is SQIVND (reference sequence).

This clonotype has a count of ten or more. The chain employs TRBV6-5 and TRBJ1-1; D might be TRBD1 (5 bases). CDR1 is MNHEY, CDR2 SVGAGI, per germline. There are 14 residues in the CDR3. The V gene lost 2 bases and the J gene lost 1 base, with 8 bases spanning the gap. The CDR3 loop reads CASSYKQANTEAFF. CDR3 nucleotides: TGTGCCAGCAGTTACAAACAGGCGAACACTGAAGCTTTCTTT.

This rearrangement joins TRBV11-2 to TRBJ2-4, with no clear D. From germline, CDR1 is SGHAT and CDR2 FQNNGV. Deletions cut 4 bases from V and 0 bases from J, with 13 bases between. The CDR3 contains 16 residues. DNA of the CDR3: TGTGCCAGCAGCTCCCAGCCGGCAATAGCCAAAAACATTCAGTACTTC. Translated: CASSSQPAIAKNIQYF.

This clonotype came up many times. The V gene is TRBV6-5, the J gene TRBJ2-7, with TRBD1 matching 9 bases. The junction had 7 bases not matched to a gene; V was cut back by 7 bases and J by 3 bases. The CDR3 is made up of 14 amino acids. Germline CDR1 MNHEY, CDR2 SVGAGI. In DNA form, the CDR3 reads TGTGCCAGCAAAGTTCCGGGACAGGGCTACGAGCAGTACTTC. Translating it yields CASKVPGQGYEQYF.